This is a list of T cell receptor beta chains from one sample in a study of beta chain features in type 1 diabetes. Clones were sequenced by immunoSEQ multiplex PCR, and TCRdb holds only the in-frame ones, with some missing. The sample records over 120,000 clones, about an eighth being singletons. What was sequenced was central memory CD4+ T cells from blood. All receptors derive from a man aged 18 to 29 with type 1 diabetes. Both conserved end residues are part of each CDR3. A D gene is named only where the DNA matches it firmly. Some rows mark clone size as missing; the rest say once, few, many or name a class of expanded clone.

j_call: TRBJ2-6; d_call: -; v_call: TRBV19; clone_size: few; cdr3_aa: CASSVLSSGANVLTF; cdr3_nt: TGTGCCAGTAGTGTCCTGAGCTCTGGGGCCAACGTCCTGACTTTC
j_call: TRBJ2-7; d_call: TRBD1; v_call: TRBV5-4; clone_size: -; cdr3_aa: CASSAIGGQSYEQYF; cdr3_nt: TGTGCCAGCAGCGCCATAGGGGGACAGTCCTACGAGCAGTACTTC
j_call: TRBJ1-3; d_call: TRBD1; v_call: TRBV30; clone_size: -; cdr3_aa: CAWGQEHSGNTIYF; cdr3_nt: TGTGCCTGGGGACAGGAACACTCTGGAAACACCATATATTTT
j_call: TRBJ2-7; d_call: -; v_call: TRBV4-1; clone_size: many; cdr3_aa: CASSQVPEGEQYF; cdr3_nt: TGCGCCAGCAGCCAAGTTCCGGAAGGGGAGCAGTACTTC
j_call: TRBJ2-1; d_call: -; v_call: TRBV7-7; clone_size: -; cdr3_aa: CASSLAEADEQFF; cdr3_nt: TGTGCTAGCAGCTTAGCGGAGGCCGATGAGCAGTTCTTC
j_call: TRBJ2-7; d_call: -; v_call: TRBV5-1; clone_size: few; cdr3_aa: CASSRGVDEQYF; cdr3_nt: TGCGCCAGCAGCCGGGGAGTTGACGAGCAGTACTTC
j_call: TRBJ2-3; d_call: -; v_call: TRBV5-1; clone_size: -; cdr3_aa: CASSLDGGLADTQYF; cdr3_nt: TGCGCCAGCAGCTTGGATGGGGGGCTGGCAGATACGCAGTATTTT
j_call: TRBJ1-2; d_call: -; v_call: TRBV28; clone_size: -; cdr3_aa: CASSLAQGYGYTF; cdr3_nt: TGTGCCAGCAGTTTAGCCCAGGGGTATGGCTACACCTTC
j_call: TRBJ2-1; d_call: -; v_call: TRBV7-9; clone_size: -; cdr3_aa: CASSLGGLQFF; cdr3_nt: TGTGCCAGCAGCTTAGGGGGACTCCAGTTCTTC
j_call: TRBJ2-2; d_call: -; v_call: TRBV7-3; clone_size: -; cdr3_aa: CASSPDPNTGELFF; cdr3_nt: TGTGCCAGCAGCCCAGACCCGAACACCGGGGAGCTGTTTTTT
j_call: TRBJ2-1; d_call: TRBD1; v_call: TRBV30; clone_size: few; cdr3_aa: CAWRAGTAGKHEQFF; cdr3_nt: TGTGCCTGGAGAGCCGGGACAGCCGGTAAACATGAGCAGTTCTTC
j_call: TRBJ2-3; d_call: -; v_call: TRBV7-3; clone_size: few; cdr3_aa: CASSSMGGPGTDTQYF; cdr3_nt: TGTGCCAGCAGCTCAATGGGGGGGCCTGGCACAGATACGCAGTATTTT
j_call: TRBJ2-5; d_call: TRBD2; v_call: TRBV30; clone_size: -; cdr3_aa: CAWSTTGGQETQYF; cdr3_nt: TGTGCCTGGAGCACGACGGGGGGCCAAGAGACCCAGTACTTC
j_call: TRBJ1-6; d_call: TRBD1; v_call: TRBV5-1; clone_size: few; cdr3_aa: CASSPPPGQGVYNSPLHF; cdr3_nt: TGCGCCAGCAGCCCCCCACCCGGACAGGGGGTGTATAATTCACCCCTCCACTTT
j_call: TRBJ2-7; d_call: -; v_call: TRBV5-1; clone_size: few; cdr3_aa: CASSSRTGAAYEQYF; cdr3_nt: TGCGCCAGCAGCTCGAGGACGGGAGCTGCGTACGAGCAGTACTTC
j_call: TRBJ2-2; d_call: -; v_call: TRBV4-1; clone_size: -; cdr3_aa: CASSPDPGRNTGELFF; cdr3_nt: TGCGCCAGCAGCCCAGACCCGGGACGGAACACCGGGGAGCTGTTTTTT
j_call: TRBJ2-6; d_call: -; v_call: TRBV30; clone_size: -; cdr3_aa: CAWSFGWDQSSSGANVLTF; cdr3_nt: TGTGCCTGGAGTTTCGGGTGGGATCAATCAAGCTCTGGGGCCAACGTCCTGACTTTC
j_call: TRBJ2-3; d_call: -; v_call: TRBV2; clone_size: -; cdr3_aa: CASSATGTYTDTQYF; cdr3_nt: TGTGCCAGCAGCGCAACAGGGACCTACACAGATACGCAGTATTTT
j_call: TRBJ1-5; d_call: -; v_call: TRBV19; clone_size: few; cdr3_aa: CASSIGGNNQPQHF; cdr3_nt: TGTGCCAGTAGTATAGGTGGGAACAATCAGCCCCAGCATTTT
j_call: TRBJ1-5; d_call: -; v_call: TRBV29-1; clone_size: -; cdr3_aa: CSVVYSNQPQHF; cdr3_nt: TGCAGCGTTGTTTATAGCAATCAGCCCCAGCATTTT
j_call: TRBJ1-2; d_call: -; v_call: TRBV10-1; clone_size: -; cdr3_aa: CASSDGAYGYTF; cdr3_nt: TGCGCCAGCAGTGACGGAGCCTATGGCTACACCTTC
j_call: TRBJ2-3; d_call: TRBD1; v_call: TRBV11-2; clone_size: -; cdr3_aa: CASSSQGADTQYF; cdr3_nt: TGTGCCAGCAGCTCCCAGGGGGCTGATACGCAGTATTTT
j_call: TRBJ1-1; d_call: -; v_call: TRBV18; clone_size: -; cdr3_aa: CASSAGIENTEAFF; cdr3_nt: TGTGCCAGCTCAGCAGGGATAGAGAACACTGAAGCTTTCTTT
j_call: TRBJ2-3; d_call: TRBD2; v_call: TRBV6-1; clone_size: few; cdr3_aa: CASSLTSGGDTQYF; cdr3_nt: TGTGCCAGCAGCCTCACTAGCGGAGGGGATACGCAGTATTTT
j_call: TRBJ2-1; d_call: -; v_call: TRBV7-6; clone_size: many; cdr3_aa: CASSLGQQYNEQFF; cdr3_nt: TGTGCCAGCAGCTTGGGACAACAATACAATGAGCAGTTCTTC
j_call: TRBJ2-1; d_call: -; v_call: TRBV19; clone_size: -; cdr3_aa: CASSIPFSYNEQFF; cdr3_nt: TGTGCCAGTAGTATACCTTTCTCCTACAATGAGCAGTTCTTC
j_call: TRBJ2-5; d_call: -; v_call: TRBV27; clone_size: few; cdr3_aa: CASSQKLSQETQYF; cdr3_nt: TGTGCCAGCAGCCAAAAATTATCTCAAGAGACCCAGTACTTC
j_call: TRBJ2-5; d_call: -; v_call: TRBV5-1; clone_size: few; cdr3_aa: CASSFGDKETQYF; cdr3_nt: TGCGCCAGCAGCTTCGGGGATAAAGAGACCCAGTACTTC
j_call: TRBJ2-5; d_call: -; v_call: TRBV5-6; clone_size: -; cdr3_aa: CASSSEGVQETQYF; cdr3_nt: TGTGCCAGCAGCTCCGAGGGGGTCCAAGAGACCCAGTACTTC
j_call: TRBJ2-3; d_call: -; v_call: TRBV18; clone_size: -; cdr3_aa: CASSTVTDTQYF; cdr3_nt: TGTGCCAGCTCCACCGTGACAGATACGCAGTATTTT
j_call: TRBJ1-6; d_call: -; v_call: TRBV7-6; clone_size: -; cdr3_aa: CASSLQENSPLHF; cdr3_nt: TGTGCCAGCAGCTTACAGGAAAATTCACCCCTCCACTTT
j_call: TRBJ1-2; d_call: -; v_call: TRBV7-2; clone_size: few; cdr3_aa: CASSPDTNYGYTF; cdr3_nt: TGTGCCAGCAGCCCGGACACTAACTATGGCTACACCTTC
j_call: TRBJ1-5; d_call: TRBD1; v_call: TRBV23-1; clone_size: many; cdr3_aa: CASSTRGPYCQPQHF; cdr3_nt: TGCGCCAGCAGCACTAGGGGGCCGTACTGTCAGCCCCAGCATTTT
j_call: TRBJ2-3; d_call: -; v_call: TRBV27; clone_size: -; cdr3_aa: CASSPSAGAVYTQYF; cdr3_nt: TGTGCCAGCAGTCCCTCGGCCGGGGCCGTGTATACGCAGTATTTT
j_call: TRBJ2-1; d_call: -; v_call: TRBV15; clone_size: -; cdr3_aa: CATSRDLGNEQFF; cdr3_nt: TGTGCCACCAGCAGAGATTTGGGGAATGAGCAGTTCTTC
j_call: TRBJ2-2; d_call: -; v_call: TRBV2; clone_size: few; cdr3_aa: CASTGGTNTGELFF; cdr3_nt: TGTGCCAGCACTGGCGGAACGAACACCGGGGAGCTGTTTTTT
j_call: TRBJ2-1; d_call: -; v_call: TRBV30; clone_size: many; cdr3_aa: CAWSVHGAGNEQFF; cdr3_nt: TGTGCCTGGAGTGTACACGGAGCTGGGAATGAGCAGTTCTTC
j_call: TRBJ2-7; d_call: TRBD2; v_call: TRBV7-2; clone_size: few; cdr3_aa: CASSLGLAGYEQYF; cdr3_nt: TGTGCCAGCAGCCTGGGACTAGCTGGGTACGAGCAGTACTTC
j_call: TRBJ2-1; d_call: -; v_call: TRBV6-1; clone_size: few; cdr3_aa: CASSEPSLPSSYNEQFF; cdr3_nt: TGTGCCAGCAGTGAGCCAAGCCTACCGAGCTCCTACAATGAGCAGTTCTTC
j_call: TRBJ2-5; d_call: TRBD1; v_call: TRBV30; clone_size: -; cdr3_aa: CAWSQGAGETQYF; cdr3_nt: TGTGCCTGGAGTCAGGGGGCCGGGGAGACCCAGTACTTC